The 22 T cell receptor beta chains in this list originate from one sample, sequenced in a study of beta chain features in type 1 diabetes. As every portion of the isolated RNA was reverse transcribed, the sequencing read expressed TCRB transcripts. Measured with immunoSEQ multiplex PCR; TCRdb has only the in-frame clones, and not every one. The sample consists of 600,000 to 650,000 clones, roughly 15% of them appearing once. The sequenced sample consisted of naive CD4+ T cells from blood. Receptor source: a man between 18 and 29 years old in good health.

The chain combines TRBV6-1 with TRBJ1-1, with a weak D call TRBD1 (5 bases). CDR3 size: 13 residues. CDR1 is MNHNS, CDR2 SASEGT, per germline. V gave up 8 bases and J gave up 1 base, with 11 bases separating them. CDR3 DNA sequence: TGTGCCAGCTCAGGCCAGGGGAACACTGAAGCTTTCTTT. It codes for CASSGQGNTEAFF.

This chain joins TRBV9 and TRBJ2-7; weak D call: TRBD1 (6 bases). This CDR3 is 15 amino acids long. With 1 base removed from V and 3 bases from J, the gap between germline ends came to 14 bases. CDR1 and CDR2 (germline): SGDLS, YYNGEE. The CDR3 here is CASSVRGGRIYEQYF. The CDR3 nucleotides read TGTGCCAGCAGCGTAAGAGGGGGACGGATCTACGAGCAGTACTTC.

This clone has a handful of counts. The chain is built from TRBV7-2 and TRBJ2-5; 10 bases agree with TRBD2. The trim removed 2 bases at V and 7 bases at J, leaving 7 bases unmatched. The CDR3 has 15 amino acids. Germline V gene data show CDR1 as SGHTA and CDR2 as FQGNSA. The CDR3 sequence is CASSLRLAGVSTQYF. CDR3 in DNA: TGTGCCAGCAGCTTAAGGCTAGCGGGAGTCTCGACCCAGTACTTC.

J is TRBJ1-4 and V is TRBV5-4; possibly TRBD1 for D (6 bases). CDR1 and CDR2 (germline): SGHNT, YYREEE (reference sequence). This CDR3 has 15 amino acids. V lost 3 bases, J lost 8 bases, and 17 bases lay in between. CDR3 residues: CASSSGGQPEEKLFF. The CDR3 region has the DNA TGTGCCAGCAGCTCGGGGGGGCAACCAGAAGAAAAACTGTTTTTT.

This clone was seen only once. The rearrangement uses TRBV29-1 and TRBJ2-1, with 9 bases that match TRBD1. Trimming cost V 4 bases and J 2 bases; bases outside gene matches: 3. The CDR3 is 14 residues long. CDR1 is SQVTM, CDR2 ANQGSEA, per germline. CDR3 in amino acids: CSVVRDRAYNEQFF. CDR3 sequence (DNA): TGCAGCGTTGTCCGGGACAGGGCCTACAATGAGCAGTTCTTC.

In this sample, this clone turned up a few times. This chain joins TRBV20-1 and TRBJ2-7; possible D gene TRBD2, 5 bases. V gave up 3 bases and J gave up 9 bases, with 9 bases separating them. CDR1 and CDR2 (germline): DFQATT, SNEGSKA (reference sequence). The CDR3 totals 10 residues. The CDR3 reads CSAREARQYF. The CDR3 DNA reads as TGCAGTGCTAGGGAGGCAAGGCAGTACTTC.

CDR3 in amino acids: CASSQVGNEQYF. The CDR3, as DNA: TGCGCCAGCAGCCAAGTTGGGAACGAGCAGTACTTC. The gene calls are TRBV4-1 and TRBJ2-7; D gene uncertain. Trimming cost V 1 base and J 5 bases, with 6 bases left between them. CDR1 is MGHRA and CDR2 is YSYEKL in the germline V gene. The CDR3 runs 12 residues.

This clone was seen a handful of times. The rearrangement links TRBV28 to TRBJ1-5; 8 bases agree with TRBD1. The CDR3 length is 15 residues. The germline V gene encodes CDR1 MDHEN and CDR2 SYDVKM. Losses at the gene ends were 3 bases for V and 1 base for J; bases not matched to a gene: 2. The CDR3 here is CASSLRTGSNQPQHF. In DNA, the CDR3 is TGTGCCAGCAGTTTGCGGACAGGGAGCAATCAGCCCCAGCATTTT.

The chain recombines TRBV7-3 with TRBJ2-5; 11 positions match TRBD2. This CDR3 contains 15 residues. J was trimmed by 5 bases and V by 5 bases; bases with no gene match: 7. CDR1 SGHTA and CDR2 FQGTGA come from the germline V gene. Here the CDR3 DNA reads TGTGCCAGCAGCCTCCTAGCGGGAGGAGGGGAGACCCAGTACTTC. It yields the protein CASSLLAGGGETQYF.

The CDR3 spells CASSLVDTQYF. CDR3 sequence (DNA): TGTGCCAGCAGCTTGGTAGATACGCAGTATTTT. This chain joins TRBV7-6 and TRBJ2-3; D ambiguous. This CDR3 has 11 amino acids. Germline V gives CDR1 SGHVS, CDR2 FNYEAQ. The ends were cut back, 3 bases at V and 5 bases at J, with 3 bases in the middle.

This chain connects TRBV2 to TRBJ2-7, with 9 nucleotides matching TRBD1. The CDR3 sequence is 15 residues long. Germline lookup yields CDR1 SNHLY and CDR2 FYNNEI. V gave up 3 bases and J gave up 3 bases; unmatched junction bases: 6. CDR3: CASSEQGQGVYEQYF. As DNA, the CDR3 is TGTGCCAGCAGTGAGCAGGGACAGGGAGTCTACGAGCAGTACTTC.

This rearrangement joins TRBV18 to TRBJ1-1; D call uncertain. CDR1 is KGHSH and CDR2 is LQKENI in the germline V gene. Trimming stripped 0 bases from V and 6 bases from J, with 8 bases between. This CDR3 region has 13 residues. The CDR3: CASSPPERAEAFF. CDR3 nucleotides: TGTGCCAGCTCACCACCAGAGCGGGCTGAAGCTTTCTTT.

This clone was seen only a few times. V is TRBV10-3 and J is TRBJ2-1; D is undetermined. Per germline, CDR1 ENHRY and CDR2 SYGVKD. The CDR3 is made up of 11 amino acids. Trimming took off 3 bases at V and 8 bases at J, with 5 bases between the two ends. The CDR3 DNA reads as TGTGCCATCAGTGACGTGGATGAGCAGTTCTTC. As protein: CAISDVDEQFF.

J is TRBJ2-5 and V is TRBV10-3; D gene ambiguous. The CDR3 has 12 residues. Germline V gene lookup returns CDR1 ENHRY and CDR2 SYGVKD. The V and J ends lost 6 bases and 0 bases respectively, with 5 bases between them. CDR3 sequence (DNA): TGTGCCATCAGGGGGAACCAAGAGACCCAGTACTTC. This sequence encodes CAIRGNQETQYF.

In its sample, this clone was seen a few times. Additional DNA sequences in this sample encode the identical CDR3. The genes are TRBV7-2 and TRBJ2-5; a weak D match, TRBD1 (6 bases). Looked up from germline, CDR1 is SGHTA and CDR2 is FQGNSA. The CDR3 length is 13 residues. V lost 5 bases and J lost 3, with 10 bases in between. Written as DNA, the CDR3 is TGTGCCAGCAGCACCGGACAGAAAGAGACCCAGTACTTC. Amino acids: CASSTGQKETQYF. The full variable domain, in which reference TRBV7-2 and TRBJ2-5 provide the parts outside the CDR3, is GAGVSQSPSNKVTEKGKDVELRCDPISGHTALYWYRQSLGQGLEFLIYFQGNSAPDKSGLPSDRFSAERTGGSVSTLTIQRTQQEDSAVYLCASSTGQKETQYFGPGTRLLVL.

The chain couples TRBV5-1 to TRBJ2-7, with D perhaps given as TRBD1 or TRBD2 (6 bases each). The CDR3 length is 15 residues. Looked up from germline, CDR1 is SGHRS and CDR2 is YFSETQ. Trimming took off 7 bases at V and 3 bases at J, with 20 bases between the two ends. The DNA of the CDR3 is TGCGCCAGCGGGACACAGCGAGGGGGGCTCTACGAGCAGTACTTC. Its protein is CASGTQRGGLYEQYF.

The chain couples TRBV30 to TRBJ2-5, with TRBD2 matching 11 bases. Germline V lookup: CDR1 GTSNPN, CDR2 SVGIG (reference sequence). This CDR3 is 16 amino acids long. J gave up 5 bases and V 2 bases, and 10 bases lay outside the gene matches. CDR3 coding DNA: TGTGCCTGGAGTTGGCTAGCGGGGGGCGAATGGGAGACCCAGTACTTC. Translation: CAWSWLAGGEWETQYF.

The V call is TRBV14, the J call TRBJ2-2, with 7 bases matching TRBD1. Germline trimming cut 4 bases from V and 7 bases from J; bases unmatched to any gene: 12. The CDR3 runs 16 residues. Germline CDR1 and CDR2: SGHDN and FVKESK. CDR3 protein: CASSRPGQNLNGELFF. DNA for the CDR3: TGTGCCAGCAGCCGACCGGGACAGAATCTAAACGGGGAGCTGTTTTTT.

This clone was seen more than once but under ten times. The V and J genes are TRBV29-1 and TRBJ2-7; 9 bases align to TRBD1. There are 14 residues in the CDR3. CDR1 and CDR2 (germline): SQVTM, ANQGSEA. After removal of 3 bases from V and 4 bases from J, the junction contained 7 bases not matched to a gene. CDR3 in amino acids: CSVDVDRGSYEQYF. CDR3 DNA: TGCAGCGTTGATGTGGACAGGGGATCATACGAGCAGTACTTC.

This clone was recorded at least ten times. The rearrangement uses TRBV23-1 and TRBJ2-7; TRBD1 matches 11 bases. TRBV23-1 is an ORF, with its function uncertain. Trimming removed 6 bases from V and 5 bases from J; junction bases left unmatched: 3. This CDR3 spans 13 amino acids. CDR3 region: CASRRDRGDEQYF. DNA of the CDR3: TGCGCCAGCAGACGGGACAGGGGGGACGAGCAGTACTTC.

The chain has TRBV5-4 and TRBJ2-1; TRBD1 might be the D (6 bases). The V gene lost 1 base and the J gene lost 7 bases, with 6 bases spanning the gap. The CDR3 sequence is 12 residues long. Per the germline V gene, CDR1 is SGHNT and CDR2 is YYREEE (reference sequence). The CDR3 loop reads CASSLTGNEQFF. CDR3 coding DNA: TGTGCCAGCAGCTTGACAGGGAATGAGCAGTTCTTC.

This clone was seen only a few times. The CDR3 here is CASSSWDRVAEQYF. CDR3 sequence (DNA): TGTGCCAGCAGCTCCTGGGACAGGGTCGCCGAGCAGTACTTC. V and J are TRBV7-9 and TRBJ2-7; 9 bases map to TRBD1. CDR3 size: 14 residues. V was clipped by 4 bases and J by 6 bases; unmatched bases: 7. Germline V gene sequence: CDR1 SEHNR, CDR2 FQNEAQ (reference sequence).